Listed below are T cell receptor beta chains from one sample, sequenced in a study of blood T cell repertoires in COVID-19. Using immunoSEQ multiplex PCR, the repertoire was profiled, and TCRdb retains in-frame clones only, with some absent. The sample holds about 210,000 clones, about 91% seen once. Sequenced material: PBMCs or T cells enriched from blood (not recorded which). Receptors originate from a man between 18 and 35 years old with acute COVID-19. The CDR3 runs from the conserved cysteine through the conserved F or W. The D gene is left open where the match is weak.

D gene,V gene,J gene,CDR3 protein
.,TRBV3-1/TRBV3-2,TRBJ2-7,CASSQASGEAYEQYF
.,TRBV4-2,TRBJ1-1,CASSQDTDSPEAFF
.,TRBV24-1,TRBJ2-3,CATGVAGASGDTPPDTQYF
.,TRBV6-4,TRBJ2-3,CASSVAASEGTDTQYF
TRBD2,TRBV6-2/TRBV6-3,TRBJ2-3,CASSYFEREADTQYF
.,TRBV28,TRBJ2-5,CASSLSGQETQYF
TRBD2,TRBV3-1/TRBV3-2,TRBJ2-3,CASSQRASGLGDTQYF
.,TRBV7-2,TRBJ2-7,CASSVTGQRGEQYF
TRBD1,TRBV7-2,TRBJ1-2,CASSLADRGLRGYTF
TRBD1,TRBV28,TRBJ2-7,CASSPSLGQGYEQYF
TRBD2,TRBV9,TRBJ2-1,CASSPGLDFNEQFF
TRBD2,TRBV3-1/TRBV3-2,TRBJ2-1,CASSPSGRTRDEQFF
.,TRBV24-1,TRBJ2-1,CATSDLGDRGNEQFF
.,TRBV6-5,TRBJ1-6,CASSFDRINSPLHF
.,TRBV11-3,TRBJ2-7,CASSLGFGSGYEQYF
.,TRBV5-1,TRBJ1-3,CASSSLDSSGGNTIYF
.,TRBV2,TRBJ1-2,CASSRGGYTF
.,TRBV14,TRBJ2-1,CASSQVGRSYNEQFF
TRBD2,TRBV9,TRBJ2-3,CASSVGTSGIDTQYF
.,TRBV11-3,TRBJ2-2,CASSPQRELNTGELFF
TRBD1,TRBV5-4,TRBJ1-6,CASSAQGRNNSPLHF
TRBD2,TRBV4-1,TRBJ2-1,CASSPKTSGRFDEQFF
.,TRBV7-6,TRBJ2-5,CASSDGIQETQYF
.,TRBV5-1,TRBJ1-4,CASSPQPLSTNEKLFF
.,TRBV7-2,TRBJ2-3,CASSLPNPPRDTQYF
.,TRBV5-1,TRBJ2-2,CASSLSGSSSTGELFF
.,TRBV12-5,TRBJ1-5,CASAQGAGINQPQHF
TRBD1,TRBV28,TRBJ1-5,CAGSRGQGQPQHF
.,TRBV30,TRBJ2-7,CAWSEGWEQYF
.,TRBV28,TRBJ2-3,CASSPSDGASSTDTQYF
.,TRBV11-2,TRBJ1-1,CASSFDIMNTEAFF